This T cell receptor beta chain emerged from a study of patients and donors after allogeneic stem cell transplantation. This clonotype has more than one count but fewer than ten. Each CDR3 protein gets one entry after TCRdb re-called the RT-PCR reads with MiXCR. The table has more than 150,000 distinct CDR3 sequences, around 41% seen once. V shed 8 bases and J shed 4 bases, with 8 bases lying between them. The CDR3 loop spans 11 amino acids. Looked up from germline, CDR1 is MNHEY and CDR2 is SVGEGT. The sequenced sample was blood, either unsorted or a sorted T cell fraction (not recorded which). This chain joins TRBV6-2 or TRBV6-3 and TRBJ1-1; D remains unclear. The source is a human donor who was either an allogeneic HSCT recipient or a stem cell or donor lymphocyte infusion donor (not recorded which). It is not recorded whose cells these are; they may come from a transplant donor. The DNA for the CDR3 is TGTGCCAGCCGGGAGGCCACTGAAGCTTTCTTT. Translated: CASREATEAFF.